The clone carrying this TCR beta chain was seen a handful of times. The sample originates from a study of blood T cell repertoires in COVID-19. Study context: Material from acute and convalescent COVID-19 was sourced from the United States, Italy and Spain. T cells, B-cell-depleted T cells, or PBMCs provided the cDNA or gDNA that served as material.

Measured with immunoSEQ multiplex PCR; TCRdb has only the in-frame clones, and not every one. The sample records 160,000 or so clones, roughly 82% being singletons. The CDR3 covers 13 residues. Trimming took 4 bases from V and 5 from J, leaving 10 bases between them. Germline assignment: CDR1 SGHTS and CDR2 YDEGEE. The sequenced sample was peripheral blood. This clonotype was sampled from a woman aged 45-65 years with acute or convalescent COVID-19. The genes are TRBV5-8 and TRBJ1-5; D remains ambiguous. CDR3 region: CASSLEKHQPQHF. The CDR3, as DNA: TGTGCCAGCAGCCTGGAGAAGCATCAGCCCCAGCATTTT.